This T cell receptor (beta chain) was sequenced for a study of blood T cell repertoires in COVID-19. Study as a whole: PBMCs, B-cell-depleted T cells, or T cells provided the cDNA or gDNA that made up the material.

Some clones are missing from TCRdb's copy, which holds only in-frame ones; the method was immunoSEQ multiplex PCR. Here the sample spans 400,000 or so clones, around nine tenths being singletons. V dropped 5 bases and J dropped 7; count of bases not matched to a gene: 11. This CDR3 region has 17 residues. Germline CDR1 and CDR2: MNHNY and SVGAGI (reference sequence). The sample comprised peripheral blood. The chain joins TRBV6-6 to TRBJ2-2; 12 bases line up with TRBD2. This TCR was recovered from a man aged 18-30 years with COVID-19, enrolled during active disease. CDR3: CASSPGLAGLRRGELFF. CDR3 DNA: TGTGCCAGCAGTCCCGGACTAGCGGGATTAAGGCGCGGGGAGCTGTTTTTT.